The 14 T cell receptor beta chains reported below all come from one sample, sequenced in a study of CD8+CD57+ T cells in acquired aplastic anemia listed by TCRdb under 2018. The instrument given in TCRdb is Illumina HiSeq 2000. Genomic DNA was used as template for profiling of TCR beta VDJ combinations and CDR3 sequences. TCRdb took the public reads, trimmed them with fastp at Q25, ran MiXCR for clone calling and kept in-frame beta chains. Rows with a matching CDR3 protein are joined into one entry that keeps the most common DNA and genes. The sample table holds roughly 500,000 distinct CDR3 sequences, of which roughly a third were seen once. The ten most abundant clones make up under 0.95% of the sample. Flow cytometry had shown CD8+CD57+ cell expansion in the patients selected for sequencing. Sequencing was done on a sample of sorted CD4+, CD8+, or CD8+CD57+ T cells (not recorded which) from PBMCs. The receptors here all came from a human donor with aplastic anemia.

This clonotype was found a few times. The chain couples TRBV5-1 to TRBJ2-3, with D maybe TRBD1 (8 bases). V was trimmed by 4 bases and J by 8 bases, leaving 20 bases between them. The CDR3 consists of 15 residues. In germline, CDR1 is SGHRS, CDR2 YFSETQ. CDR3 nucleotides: TGCGCCAGCAGCCCGAACCAGGGGGCGGGAGTTACGCAGTATTTT. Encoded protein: CASSPNQGAGVTQYF.

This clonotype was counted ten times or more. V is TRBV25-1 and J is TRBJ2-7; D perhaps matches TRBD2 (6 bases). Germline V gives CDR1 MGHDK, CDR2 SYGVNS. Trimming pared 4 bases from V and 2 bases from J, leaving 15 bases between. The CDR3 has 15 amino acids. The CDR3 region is CASSGPGLQAYEQYF. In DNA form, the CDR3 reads TGTGCCAGCAGTGGGCCGGGACTGCAAGCCTACGAGCAGTACTTC.

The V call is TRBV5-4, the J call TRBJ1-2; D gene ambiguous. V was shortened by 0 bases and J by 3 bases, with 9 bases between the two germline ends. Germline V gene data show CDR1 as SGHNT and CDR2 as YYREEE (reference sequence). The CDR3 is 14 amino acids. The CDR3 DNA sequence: TGTGCCAGCAGCTTGGTCACTCTACACTATGGCTACACCTTC. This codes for CASSLVTLHYGYTF.

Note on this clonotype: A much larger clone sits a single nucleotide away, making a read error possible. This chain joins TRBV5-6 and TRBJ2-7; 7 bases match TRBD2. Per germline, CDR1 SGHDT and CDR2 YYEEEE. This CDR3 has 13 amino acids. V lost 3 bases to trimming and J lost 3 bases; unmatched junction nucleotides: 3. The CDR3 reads CASSSRGVYEQYF. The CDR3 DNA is TGTGCCAGCAGCTCCCGGGGGGTCTACGAGCAGTACTTC.

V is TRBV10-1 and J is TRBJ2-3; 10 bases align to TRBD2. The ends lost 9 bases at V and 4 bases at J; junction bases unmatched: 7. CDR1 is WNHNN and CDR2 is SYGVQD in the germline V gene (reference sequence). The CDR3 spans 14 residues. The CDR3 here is CASASGGRSDTQYF. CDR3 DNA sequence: TGCGCCAGTGCTAGCGGGGGTCGTTCAGATACGCAGTATTTT.

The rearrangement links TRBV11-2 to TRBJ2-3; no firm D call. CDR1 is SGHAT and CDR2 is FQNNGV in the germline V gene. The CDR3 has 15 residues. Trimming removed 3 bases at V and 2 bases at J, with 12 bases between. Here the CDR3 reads CASSLVVGHTDTQYF. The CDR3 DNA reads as TGTGCCAGCAGCTTGGTGGTGGGCCACACAGATACGCAGTATTTT. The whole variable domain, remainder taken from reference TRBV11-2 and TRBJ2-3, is EAGVAQSPRYKIIEKRQSVAFWCNPISGHATLYWYQQILGQGPKLLIQFQNNGVVDDSQLPKDRFSAERLKGVDSTLKIQPAKLEDSAVYLCASSLVVGHTDTQYFGPGTRLTVL.

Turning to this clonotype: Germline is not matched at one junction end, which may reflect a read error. CDR3 sequence reads: CASSEGAGMDGGYTF. CDR3 sequence (DNA): TGTGCCAGCAGTGAAGGGGCAGGGATGGATGGGGGCTACACCTTC. The chain is built from TRBV10-3 and TRBJ1-2, with D possibly matching TRBD1 (5 bases). In germline, CDR1 is ENHRY, CDR2 SYGVKD. The length of the CDR3 is 15 residues.

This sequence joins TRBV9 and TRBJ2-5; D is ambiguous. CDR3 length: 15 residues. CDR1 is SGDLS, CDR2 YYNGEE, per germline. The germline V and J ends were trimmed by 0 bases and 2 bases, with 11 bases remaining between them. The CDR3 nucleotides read TGTGCCAGCAGCGTAGCTACCGGCTCTCAAGAGACCCAGTACTTC. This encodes CASSVATGSQETQYF.

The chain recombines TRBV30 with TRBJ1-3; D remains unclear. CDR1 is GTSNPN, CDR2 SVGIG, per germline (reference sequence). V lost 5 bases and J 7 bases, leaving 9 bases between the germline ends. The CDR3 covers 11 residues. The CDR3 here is CAWGPTNTIYF. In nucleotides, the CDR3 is TGTGCCTGGGGTCCAACGAACACCATATATTTT.

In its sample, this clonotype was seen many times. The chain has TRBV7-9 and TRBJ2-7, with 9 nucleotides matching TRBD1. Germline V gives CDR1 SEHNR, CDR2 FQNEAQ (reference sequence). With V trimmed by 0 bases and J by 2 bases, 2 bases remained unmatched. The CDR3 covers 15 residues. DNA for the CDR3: TGTGCCAGCAGCTTAGCCGGGACAGGGACCTACGAGCAGTACTTC. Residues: CASSLAGTGTYEQYF. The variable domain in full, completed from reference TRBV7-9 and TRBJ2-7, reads DTGVSQNPRHKITKRGQNVTFRCDPISEHNRLYWYRQTLGQGPEFLTYFQNEAQLEKSRLLSDRFSAERPKGSFSTLEIQRTEQGDSAMYLCASSLAGTGTYEQYFGPGTRLTVT.

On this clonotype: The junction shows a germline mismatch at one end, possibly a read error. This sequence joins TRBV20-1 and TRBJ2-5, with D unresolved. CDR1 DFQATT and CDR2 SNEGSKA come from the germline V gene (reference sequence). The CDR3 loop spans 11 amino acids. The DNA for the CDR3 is TGCAGTGCTACACAGCAAGCGACCCAGTACTTC. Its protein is CSATQQATQYF.

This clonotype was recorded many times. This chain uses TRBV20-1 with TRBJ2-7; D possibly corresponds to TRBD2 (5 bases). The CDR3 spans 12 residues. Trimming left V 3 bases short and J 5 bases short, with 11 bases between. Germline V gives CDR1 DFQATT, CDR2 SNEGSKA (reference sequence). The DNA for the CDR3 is TGCAGTGCTAGTTCCCGGCGGGACGAGCAGTACTTC. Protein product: CSASSRRDEQYF.

The CDR3 loop reads CASRISGGSYNEQFF. The CDR3 DNA reads as TGTGCCAGCAGGATTAGCGGGGGCTCCTACAATGAGCAGTTCTTC. This chain connects TRBV6-5 to TRBJ2-1; 9 nucleotides match TRBD2. This CDR3 spans 15 amino acids. Losses at the gene ends were 6 bases for V and 0 bases for J; bases not matched to a gene: 3. Germline CDR1 reads MNHEY; CDR2 reads SVGAGI.

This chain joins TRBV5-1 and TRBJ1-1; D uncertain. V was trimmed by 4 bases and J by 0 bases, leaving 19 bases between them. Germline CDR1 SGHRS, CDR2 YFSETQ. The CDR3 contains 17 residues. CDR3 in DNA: TGCGCCAGCAGCAACCCTATTAAGTTCGAGGTGAACACTGAAGCTTTCTTT. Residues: CASSNPIKFEVNTEAFF.